One sample yielded the 27 T cell receptor beta chains listed below, sequenced in a study of blood T cell repertoires in COVID-19. The method was immunoSEQ multiplex PCR; TCRdb's version includes in-frame clones alone and lacks a portion of them. The sample shows over 30,000 clones, roughly nine tenths of them seen only once. The sample taken for sequencing was peripheral blood. All receptors derive from a human donor in a cohort sampled during active COVID-19.

The chain couples TRBV21-1 to TRBJ1-5; the D call of TRBD1 is as the table states it, not checked on the DNA. TRBV21-1 is a documented pseudogene. The CDR3 runs to 17 residues. CDR3 residues: CASSSPRRGRDKQPQHF. The CDR3 DNA is TGTGCCAGCAGCTCTCCCCGTCGGGGCAGGGACAAGCAGCCCCAGCATTTT.

The chain combines TRBV5-1 with TRBJ1-4, with D unclear. Looked up from germline, CDR1 is SGHRS and CDR2 is YFSETQ. V dropped 4 bases and J dropped 0 bases, with 16 bases sitting between them. This CDR3 is 17 amino acids long. The CDR3 coding sequence is TGCGCCAGCAGCCCCTCGAGGGAGGGCGCAACTAATGAAAAACTGTTTTTT. It specifies CASSPSREGATNEKLFF.

This clone was counted only a few times. The chain recombines TRBV10-3 with TRBJ1-5; the D is unclear. Deletions cut 2 bases from V and 7 bases from J, with 6 bases between. The germline V gene has CDR1 ENHRY and CDR2 SYGVKD. This CDR3 has 12 amino acids. The CDR3 coding sequence is TGTGCCATCAGTGAGATGGAGCAGCCCCAGCATTTT. Encoded protein: CAISEMEQPQHF.

This clone was picked up one time. The genes are TRBV25-1 and TRBJ1-2; 8 bases are shared with TRBD1. The CDR3 has 14 amino acids. V lost 6 bases to trimming and J lost 5 bases; unmatched junction nucleotides: 8. Germline V gene data show CDR1 as MGHDK and CDR2 as SYGVNS. CDR3 coding DNA: TGTGCCAGCAGCTTCCTGGGACAGGCTTATGGCTACACCTTC. This translates into CASSFLGQAYGYTF.

The chain couples TRBV28 to TRBJ1-2, with TRBD1 matching 8 bases. This CDR3 has 15 amino acids. Trimming cost V 7 bases and J 6 bases; bases outside gene matches: 13. Germline CDR1 and CDR2: MDHEN and SYDVKM. CDR3 nucleotides: TGTGCCAGCACCGGTGAGGGCAGGGGGCCAGATGGCTACACCTTC. Translation gives CASTGEGRGPDGYTF.

The CDR3, as DNA: TGTGCCAGCAGCCAAGAGGGAACCCCGGGACACAGCTCCTACAATGAGCAGTTCTTC. Translating gives CASSQEGTPGHSSYNEQFF. The chain recombines TRBV4-2 with TRBJ2-1; weak D call: TRBD1 (6 bases). The germline V gene has CDR1 LGHNA and CDR2 YNFKEQ. CDR3 size: 19 residues. V was pared by 0 bases and J by 0 bases, with 18 bases between.

Written as DNA, the CDR3 is TGCGCCAGCAGCTCCGGACAGGGGGCGTACAATGAGCAGTTCTTC. Its translation is CASSSGQGAYNEQFF. The chain is built from TRBV5-1 and TRBJ2-1, with 11 bases matching TRBD1. J gave up 4 bases and V 3 bases, and 3 bases lay outside the gene matches. This CDR3 has 15 amino acids. The germline CDR1 and CDR2 sequences are SGHRS and YFSETQ.

The DNA of the CDR3 is TGTCCGAGGGGACTAGCGACTCCGGGGTGGCAAGAGACCCAGTACTTC. Translating gives CPRGLATPGWQETQYF. The chain is built from TRBV7-5 and TRBJ2-5; TRBD2 was called by the table and not checked on the DNA. TRBV7-5 is flagged as a pseudogene. This CDR3 has 16 residues.

The chain recombines TRBV5-1 with TRBJ2-7, with 8 bases aligning to TRBD2. The CDR3 extends over 15 amino acids. CDR1 is SGHRS and CDR2 is YFSETQ in the germline V gene. The junction had 13 bases not matched to a gene; V was cut back by 4 bases and J by 7 bases. This CDR3 is CASSPGGTTTGEQYV. CDR3 sequence (DNA): TGCGCCAGCAGCCCGGGAGGGACTACCACCGGGGAGCAGTACGTC.

The chain combines TRBV7-2 with TRBJ1-2; a weak D match, TRBD1 (6 bases). This CDR3 spans 14 amino acids. Germline V gene sequence: CDR1 SGHTA, CDR2 FQGNSA. V was shortened by 0 bases and J by 13 bases, with 18 bases between the two germline ends. Written as DNA, the CDR3 is TGTGCCAGCAGCTTAGCCCCGGGGGGGGCCCAAGGCACCTTC. It specifies CASSLAPGGAQGTF.

Here the CDR3 DNA reads TGTGCCAGCAGCTCCCCCCCGGACACCATATATTTT. This gives the protein CASSSPPDTIYF. The gene calls are TRBV7-2 and TRBJ1-3; D not resolved. Germline CDR1 and CDR2: SGHTA and FQGNSA. V was trimmed by 4 bases and J by 8 bases, leaving 9 bases between them. CDR3 length: 12 amino acids.

The CDR3 nucleotides are TGTGCCAGCAGAAGACAGGAAAGCACTTCACCCCTCCACTTT. Protein product: CASRRQESTSPLHF. The chain employs TRBV25-1 and TRBJ1-6, with a possible D match to TRBD1 (6 bases). The germline gives CDR1 MGHDK, CDR2 SYGVNS. The CDR3 totals 14 residues. Trimming removed 6 bases at V and 9 bases at J, with 15 bases between.

The genes are TRBV24-1 and TRBJ2-5; TRBD1 matches at 7 bases. The J segment lost 5 bases and the V segment lost 4 bases, leaving 6 bases of the junction unmatched. Per the germline V gene, CDR1 is KGHDR and CDR2 is SFDVKD. This CDR3 spans 14 amino acids. The CDR3 sequence is CATSERGGWETQYF. The CDR3 DNA is TGTGCCACCAGTGAAAGAGGGGGCTGGGAGACCCAGTACTTC.

A note on this clone: Germline and junction disagree at one end, which may indicate a read error. The CDR3 nucleotides are TGCAGCGTGGATCGGACTAGCGGGGGCGTCCCCTTT. It is translated as CSVDRTSGGVPF. This chain connects TRBV29-1 to TRBJ2-3, with 13 bases matching TRBD2. The CDR3 is 12 residues long. CDR1 and CDR2 from the germline V gene are SQVTM and ANQGSEA.

About this clone itself: In the same sample, other DNA sequences code for this CDR3. The chain links TRBV18 to TRBJ1-3, with D possibly TRBD1 on 5 matching bases. V was cut by 0 bases and J by 7 bases, with 7 bases left in between. Germline V lookup: CDR1 KGHSH, CDR2 LQKENI. The CDR3 length is 13 residues. CDR3 amino acids: CASSPPGGNTIYF. The CDR3, as DNA: TGTGCCAGCTCACCACCCGGGGGGAACACCATATATTTT.

The chain has TRBV19 and TRBJ2-3; 8 nucleotides align to TRBD2. This CDR3 spans 15 amino acids. Germline V gene lookup returns CDR1 LNHDA and CDR2 SQIVND (reference sequence). With V trimmed by 5 bases and J by 4 bases, 8 bases remained unmatched. In DNA form, the CDR3 reads TGTGCCAGTAGTGTCTCAACGGGACTAGCAGATACGCAGTATTTT. Translating it yields CASSVSTGLADTQYF. The full variable domain, in which reference TRBV19 and TRBJ2-3 provide the parts outside the CDR3, is DGGITQSPKYLFRKEGQNVTLSCEQNLNHDAMYWYRQDPGQGLRLIYYSQIVNDFQKGDIAEGYSVSREKKESFPLTVTSAQKNPTAFYLCASSVSTGLADTQYFGPGTRLTVL.

This clone came up once. The V gene is TRBV24-1, the J gene TRBJ1-1; TRBD1 might be the D (6 bases). The CDR3 covers 12 residues. V gave up 4 bases and J gave up 7 bases, with 9 bases separating them. The germline gives CDR1 KGHDR, CDR2 SFDVKD. CDR3 nucleotides: TGTGCCACCAGTGACCCAGGGGATGAAGCTTTCTTT. This codes for CATSDPGDEAFF.

This chain connects TRBV3-1 (or the pseudogene TRBV3-2) to TRBJ1-1; TRBD1 agrees at 7 bases. Germline V CDR1 and CDR2: LGHDT, YNNKEL (reference sequence). This CDR3 contains 15 residues. The junction had 10 bases not matched to a gene; V was cut back by 4 bases and J by 5 bases. CDR3 loop: CASSPPTGERTEAFF. CDR3 DNA sequence: TGTGCCAGCAGCCCCCCAACAGGGGAAAGGACTGAAGCTTTCTTT.

The chain combines TRBV7-2 with TRBJ2-2; unclear D gene. V lost 1 base and J lost 7, with 4 bases in between. Germline loops: CDR1 SGHTA, CDR2 FQGNSA. The CDR3 is 12 residues long. For the CDR3, the DNA is TGTGCCAGCAGCTTAGATCTCGGGGAGCTGTTTTTT. Translating gives CASSLDLGELFF.

V gene TRBV19 combines with J gene TRBJ1-1; no clear D. Germline CDR1 reads LNHDA; CDR2 reads SQIVND (reference sequence). The CDR3 has 16 amino acids. V lost 1 base and J lost 0, with 12 bases in between. Written as DNA, the CDR3 is TGTGCCAGTAGTATAGCACCACAGTTCCTGAACACTGAAGCTTTCTTT. Amino acid sequence: CASSIAPQFLNTEAFF.

The CDR3 region has the DNA TGTGCCAGCAGCTTAGCGACAGGCCGCCTTACCTATGGCTACACCTTC. Translating gives CASSLATGRLTYGYTF. The chain uses TRBV7-8 and TRBJ1-2, with TRBD1 as a possible D gene (6 bases). Between the trimmed V and J ends, which lost 0 bases and 4 bases, there was a span of 15 bases. Per the germline V gene, CDR1 is SGHVS and CDR2 is FQNEAQ. The CDR3 spans 16 residues. The complete variable domain, with remaining parts taken from reference TRBV7-8 and TRBJ1-2, reads GAGVSQSPRYKVAKRGQDVALRCDPISGHVSLFWYQQALGQGPEFLTYFQNEAQLDKSGLPSDRFFAERPEGSVSTLKIQRTQQEDSAVYLCASSLATGRLTYGYTFGSGTRLTVV.

The genes are TRBV28 and TRBJ1-1; the D is unclear. V gave up 1 base and J gave up 0 bases, with 3 bases separating them. The CDR3 sequence is 13 residues long. The germline V gene has CDR1 MDHEN and CDR2 SYDVKM. CDR3 bases: TGTGCCAGCAGTTTATCTGTGAACACTGAAGCTTTCTTT. Amino acid sequence: CASSLSVNTEAFF.

The chain recombines TRBV14 with TRBJ1-1, with 7 positions matching TRBD1. Germline CDR1 is SGHDN and CDR2 is FVKESK. The V and J ends lost 4 bases and 6 bases, in that order; junction bases with no gene match: 5. CDR3 length: 13 residues. CDR3 coding DNA: TGTGCCAGCAGCCCCCTCAGGGGGGCTGAAGCTTTCTTT. Residues: CASSPLRGAEAFF.

The chain has TRBV2 and TRBJ1-1; 10 bases match TRBD1. Germline CDR1 is SNHLY and CDR2 is FYNNEI. This CDR3 region has 15 residues. V shed 5 bases, J shed 1 base, and the junction held 4 bases outside the gene matches. The CDR3 protein is CASSRQGAENTEAFF. The CDR3 DNA is TGTGCCAGCAGTCGACAGGGGGCCGAGAACACTGAAGCTTTCTTT.

The chain employs TRBV5-8 and TRBJ2-1, with a weak D call TRBD2 (12 bases). The V end was cut by 4 bases, the J end by 8 bases, with 28 bases between. Germline assignment: CDR1 SGHTS and CDR2 YDEGEE. CDR3 length equals 18 residues. Written as DNA, the CDR3 is TGTGCCAGCAGCGTGGACAGGGGGCCTAGCGGGAGGGCCTATGAGCAGTTCTTC. It yields the protein CASSVDRGPSGRAYEQFF.

This clone was counted a single time. The rearrangement links TRBV29-1 to TRBJ1-2; a weak D match, TRBD1 (5 bases). Trimming pared 4 bases from V and 6 bases from J, leaving 12 bases between. The CDR3 runs to 12 residues. From germline, CDR1 is SQVTM and CDR2 ANQGSEA. The chain's CDR3 is CSVVSGVDGYTF. The CDR3 DNA reads as TGCAGCGTTGTATCGGGGGTTGATGGCTACACCTTC.

The chain employs TRBV19 and TRBJ1-3, with D maybe TRBD1 (6 bases). CDR1 is LNHDA and CDR2 is SQIVND in the germline V gene (reference sequence). V gave up 5 bases and J gave up 4 bases, with 12 bases separating them. The CDR3 spans 14 residues. CDR3 sequence (DNA): TGTGCCAGTAGTGTACAGGGTACGGGAAACACCATATATTTT. Residues: CASSVQGTGNTIYF.